The 20 T cell receptor beta chains below come from one sample, sequenced in a study of T cell clusters in autoimmune cytopenias. TRB was amplified from roughly 250 ng of peripheral blood genomic DNA per sample. One tube held mixed TRB-A and TRB-B primer pools for touch-down PCR. TCRdb reprocessed the multiplex PCR reads and keeps a single row for each CDR3 protein, giving no DNA. Recorded for this sample: about 4,200 distinct CDR3 sequences. These data were also filed under a second study, of T cell repertoires in aging, cancer and after chemotherapy.

Specimen: peripheral blood. All receptors derive from a human donor in good health.

This chain connects TRBV20-1 to TRBJ2-7; TCRdb picks TRBD2, but there is no DNA to check that call. The CDR3 length is 16 residues. Germline loops: CDR1 DFQATT, CDR2 SNEGSKA (reference sequence). The CDR3 is CSANLPAGGALYEQYF.

This chain connects TRBV12-3 or TRBV12-4 to TRBJ2-3; there is no DNA to check the TCRdb D call of TRBD1. The CDR3 contains 15 residues. The CDR3 loop is CASSPERGGPDTQYF.

The CDR3 here is CASSARGLHSSGANVLTF. The chain has TRBV12-3 or TRBV12-4 and TRBJ2-6; TCRdb's assignment of TRBD1 cannot be checked, as there is no DNA. The length of the CDR3 is 18 residues.

The chain recombines TRBV12-3 or TRBV12-4 with TRBJ2-7; TCRdb indicates TRBD1, and absent DNA this call remains unverified. The CDR3 covers 15 residues. CDR3 protein: CASRWGGTGSYEQYF.

V gene TRBV28 combines with J gene TRBJ2-3. From germline, CDR1 is MDHEN and CDR2 SYDVKM. There are 14 residues in the CDR3. Here the CDR3 reads CASSSPASTDTQYF.

The CDR3 spells CASNLQGLRNGYTF. This chain joins TRBV19 and TRBJ1-2; without DNA, the TCRdb call of TRBD1 cannot be checked. The germline V gene has CDR1 LNHDA and CDR2 SQIVND (reference sequence). This CDR3 has 14 amino acids.

This sequence joins TRBV19 and TRBJ2-2; TCRdb selects TRBD2, and the lack of DNA leaves this call unchecked. CDR3 size: 15 residues. CDR1 and CDR2 (germline): LNHDA, SQIVND (reference sequence). The CDR3 protein is CASSPRLGGDRELFF.

V is TRBV11-2 and J is TRBJ2-5; TCRdb returns TRBD2, unconfirmable since there is no DNA. CDR1 and CDR2 (germline): SGHAT, FQNNGV. The CDR3 extends over 15 amino acids. The CDR3 spells CASSPRGGGQETQYF.

The rearrangement joins TRBV12-3 or TRBV12-4 to TRBJ2-1; TCRdb names TRBD1, which stays unverified in the absence of DNA. CDR3 length: 16 residues. The CDR3 loop is CASSPNWSGGYNEQFF.

This chain links TRBV5-5 with TRBJ2-2; the TRBD2 assignment by TCRdb is unverifiable without DNA. Per germline, CDR1 SGHKS and CDR2 YYEKEE (reference sequence). The length of the CDR3 is 16 residues. The CDR3 reads CASSKLAGGYTGELFF.

This chain links TRBV19 with TRBJ1-3. Germline V gene data show CDR1 as LNHDA and CDR2 as SQIVND (reference sequence). CDR3 size: 14 residues. The CDR3 protein is CASNSMGSGNTIYF.

The chain has TRBV19 and TRBJ2-7; TCRdb names TRBD1, which stays unverified in the absence of DNA. The germline CDR1 and CDR2 sequences are LNHDA and SQIVND (reference sequence). The CDR3 sequence is 14 residues long. This CDR3 is CASSIRQGRYEQYF.

This clonotype is identified as medium-sized from frequency. The chain joins TRBV27 to TRBJ1-6. This CDR3 has 13 residues. In germline, CDR1 is MNHEY, CDR2 SMNVEV (reference sequence). The CDR3: CASSLLDNSPLHF.

V gene TRBV6-5 combines with J gene TRBJ2-7; the TCRdb call, TRBD1, lacks DNA for checking. The CDR3 runs 14 residues. CDR1 is MNHEY, CDR2 SVGAGI, per germline. CDR3 loop: CASREDRSGGAPNF.

The chain has TRBV27 and TRBJ2-5; TCRdb lists TRBD2, though no DNA is available to test this call. The CDR3 is made up of 16 amino acids. CDR1 is MNHEY, CDR2 SMNVEV, per germline (reference sequence). The CDR3 sequence is CASSLSGHLEVETQYF.

This clonotype is identified as medium-sized from frequency. The J gene is TRBJ2-7, the V gene TRBV29-1; absent DNA, TCRdb's TRBD2 call cannot be checked. Germline loops: CDR1 SQVTM, CDR2 ANQGSEA. CDR3 size: 12 residues. This chain's CDR3 is CSVAGLFYEQYF.

The chain links TRBV18 to TRBJ1-1. CDR1 and CDR2 from the germline V gene are KGHSH and LQKENI. The CDR3 runs to 16 residues. CDR3 loop: CASSLGQASMGTEAFF.

The chain is built from TRBV12-3 or TRBV12-4 and TRBJ2-2; lacking DNA, the TRBD2 call made by TCRdb goes unchecked. The CDR3 spans 15 residues. This CDR3 reads CAGKRGEFYTGELFF.

The chain combines TRBV5-6 with TRBJ2-1; the TCRdb call, TRBD1, lacks DNA for checking. The germline V gene has CDR1 SGHDT and CDR2 YYEEEE. CDR3 size: 14 residues. The CDR3 spells CASRVTGTVNEQFF.

The chain couples TRBV18 to TRBJ2-1. This CDR3 is built from 16 residues. Germline CDR1 and CDR2: KGHSH and LQKENI. CDR3 loop: CASSPRSGSSYNEQFF. Full variable domain (remainder filled in from reference TRBV18 and TRBJ2-1): NAGVMQNPRHLVRRRGQEARLRCSPMKGHSHVYWYRQLPEEGLKFMVYLQKENIIDESGMPKERFSAEFPKEGPSILRIQQVVRGDSAAYFCASSPRSGSSYNEQFFGPGTRLTVL.